The 13 T cell receptor beta chains reported below all come from one sample, sequenced in a study of identical twins (dated by TCRdb to 2016 to 2017). Library creation used 5' RACE. The reads were generated on an Illumina HiSeq 2000. The public reads were run again by TCRdb, first through fastp at Q25 and then through MiXCR, and only productive beta chains were kept. Every entry covers one CDR3 protein and lists the most common genes and DNA from its rows. Recorded for this sample are about 720,000 distinct CDR3 sequences; 8.5% to 9.5% of them occurred a single time. The ten largest clones capture approximately 0.96% of the sample. This sample was shared with a second study, whose subject was yellow fever vaccine responses in identical twins.

Sequencing was carried out using PBMCs. The receptors were sampled from a woman between 18 and 29 years old in good health.

The rearrangement joins TRBV18 to TRBJ2-5; D not resolved. CDR1 and CDR2 from the germline V gene are KGHSH and LQKENI. V was shortened by 2 bases and J by 4 bases, with 5 bases between the two germline ends. The length of the CDR3 is 12 residues. CDR3 bases: TGTGCCAGCTCACCAGTCGGAGAGACCCAGTACTTC. It codes for CASSPVGETQYF.

V gene TRBV15 combines with J gene TRBJ2-1; D is undetermined. This CDR3 is 13 amino acids long. V was pared by 4 bases and J by 0 bases, with 4 bases between. The germline V gene has CDR1 LNHNV and CDR2 YYDKDF (reference sequence). The chain's CDR3 is CATSISSYNEQFF. CDR3 nucleotide sequence: TGTGCCACCAGCATAAGCTCCTACAATGAGCAGTTCTTC.

The chain couples TRBV29-1 to TRBJ2-7; D gene uncertain. Germline assignment: CDR1 SQVTM and CDR2 ANQGSEA. Trimming cost V 4 bases and J 4 bases, with 11 bases left between them. The CDR3 is made up of 12 amino acids. The CDR3 sequence: CSVGSGLYEQYF. CDR3 DNA: TGCAGCGTTGGTTCTGGGTTGTACGAGCAGTACTTC.

V usage is TRBV29-1 and J usage is TRBJ2-1; unclear D gene. CDR3 length equals 11 residues. Trimming cost V 7 bases and J 4 bases, with 8 bases left between them. Germline V gives CDR1 SQVTM, CDR2 ANQGSEA. CDR3 amino acids: CSADVYNEQFF. The CDR3 region has the DNA TGCAGCGCTGACGTGTACAATGAGCAGTTCTTC.

In its sample, this clonotype was seen many times. The genes are TRBV12-3 or TRBV12-4 and TRBJ2-7, with 8 bases fitting TRBD1. Trimming took 5 bases from V and 4 from J; bases not matched to a gene: 10. The CDR3 is made up of 15 amino acids. The DNA for the CDR3 is TGTGCCAGCAGTCATACAAACAGGGGGTGGTACGAGCAGTACTTC. This translates into CASSHTNRGWYEQYF.

This clonotype was detected ten times or more. The chain is built from TRBV7-9 and TRBJ2-2; TRBD1 matches at 7 bases. V lost 6 bases and J lost 4; bases outside the gene matches: 8. Germline CDR1 and CDR2: SEHNR and FQNEAQ (reference sequence). This CDR3 comprises 15 residues. CDR3 loop: CASSLSSGGTGELFF. The CDR3 DNA reads as TGTGCCAGCAGTTTGTCTTCAGGGGGCACCGGGGAGCTGTTTTTT.

The chain recombines TRBV29-1 with TRBJ1-1; D gene unclear. The V end was cut by 0 bases, the J end by 5 bases, with 10 bases between. Germline-derived CDR1 and CDR2 are SQVTM and ANQGSEA. The CDR3 runs to 13 residues. This CDR3 reads CSVEEVPGTEAFF. The CDR3 DNA reads as TGCAGCGTTGAAGAAGTCCCCGGAACTGAAGCTTTCTTT.

This clonotype has more than one count but fewer than ten. This rearrangement joins TRBV12-3 or TRBV12-4 to TRBJ1-1; D unresolved. The CDR3 length is 15 residues. Between the trimmed V and J ends, which lost 3 bases and 2 bases, there was a span of 13 bases. The CDR3 bases are TGTGCCAGCAGTTTGGAGGACGTATTAAACACTGAAGCTTTCTTT. Its protein product is CASSLEDVLNTEAFF.

This clonotype was recorded many times. V and J are TRBV28 and TRBJ1-5; D is undetermined. The CDR3 length is 12 residues. From germline, CDR1 is MDHEN and CDR2 SYDVKM. V gave up 6 bases and J gave up 3 bases, with 6 bases separating them. The CDR3 reads CASSRDNQPQHF. The CDR3 nucleotides read TGTGCCAGCAGCCGCGACAATCAGCCCCAGCATTTT.

The chain uses TRBV6-6 and TRBJ2-2; perhaps TRBD2 as D (6 bases). Germline-derived CDR1 and CDR2 are MNHNY and SVGAGI (reference sequence). Trimming removed 9 bases from V and 5 bases from J, with 13 bases in between. This CDR3 spans 13 amino acids. CDR3 sequence (DNA): TGTGCCAGTAAAGGGAGGTCAACCGGGGAGCTGTTTTTT. It yields the protein CASKGRSTGELFF.

This clonotype was found many times. The V gene is TRBV15, the J gene TRBJ2-1; the match to TRBD2 covers 12 bases. CDR3 length equals 16 residues. Trimming cost V 5 bases and J 2 bases; bases outside gene matches: 4. The germline V gene encodes CDR1 LNHNV and CDR2 YYDKDF (reference sequence). The CDR3 DNA follows: TGTGCCACCAGCCCGCGGACTAGCGGGGCCTACAATGAGCAGTTCTTC. Translated: CATSPRTSGAYNEQFF.

This clonotype has just a few counts. The chain uses TRBV6-1 and TRBJ1-2; 7 bases align to TRBD1. Germline CDR1 and CDR2: MNHNS and SASEGT. Trimming at V came to 7 bases and at J to 2 bases, leaving 10 bases not matched to a gene. The CDR3 totals 15 residues. The CDR3 DNA sequence: TGTGCCAGCATCCCGTCCGGGACAGAGAACTATGGCTACACCTTC. Its protein product is CASIPSGTENYGYTF.

This chain links TRBV5-6 with TRBJ1-2; the D is unclear. The CDR3 is 15 amino acids. CDR1 and CDR2 from the germline V gene are SGHDT and YYEEEE. Deletions cut 3 bases from V and 4 bases from J, with 16 bases between. The CDR3 DNA reads as TGTGCCAGCAGCTCGGAAGTCGACGTGTTCTATGGCTACACCTTC. Its protein is CASSSEVDVFYGYTF.